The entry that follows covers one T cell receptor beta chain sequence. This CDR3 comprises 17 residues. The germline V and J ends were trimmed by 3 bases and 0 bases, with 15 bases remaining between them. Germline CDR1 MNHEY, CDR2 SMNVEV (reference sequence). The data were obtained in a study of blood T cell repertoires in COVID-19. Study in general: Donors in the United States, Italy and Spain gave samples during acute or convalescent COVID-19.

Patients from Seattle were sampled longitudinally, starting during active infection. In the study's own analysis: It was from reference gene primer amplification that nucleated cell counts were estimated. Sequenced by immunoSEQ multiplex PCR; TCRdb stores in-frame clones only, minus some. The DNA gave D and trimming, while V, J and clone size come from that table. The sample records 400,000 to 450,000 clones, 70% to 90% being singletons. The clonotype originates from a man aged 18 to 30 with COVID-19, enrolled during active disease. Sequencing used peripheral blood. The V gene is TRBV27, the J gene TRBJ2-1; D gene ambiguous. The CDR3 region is CASSFLFGTSSYNEQFF. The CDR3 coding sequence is TGTGCCAGCAGTTTCCTATTTGGTACGAGCTCCTACAATGAGCAGTTCTTC.